A single T cell receptor beta chain is shown here with its context. Its cognate antigen is unknown. CDR3 size: 15 residues. CDR1 is SNHLY and CDR2 is FYNNEI in the germline V gene. Trimming removed 5 bases from V and 5 bases from J; junction bases left unmatched: 6. The data stem from a study of cytomegalovirus exposure and HLA in healthy donors. Notes on the study in general: Information on immune exposure was restricted to one variable (CMV serostatus). Cytomegalovirus-associated status was assigned to more than 150 TCR beta chains.

In the PCR, 60 Vbeta and 13 Jbeta primers were used. Repertoires were generated with immunoSEQ multiplex PCR, while TCRdb's copy carries only in-frame clones and drops some. There are 95,000 to 100,000 clones in the sample; 65% to 80% occur only once, and more than 9% lies in the top ten. The V gene is TRBV2, the J gene TRBJ2-2, with TRBD2 matching over 9 bases. The origin of this receptor is a man aged 50 to 59 in good health and CMV-seronegative. Source material: PBMCs. The CDR3 spells CASSLLAGRTGELFF. As DNA, the CDR3 is TGTGCCAGCAGTCTCCTAGCGGGACGGACCGGGGAGCTGTTTTTT. The full variable domain, its missing parts supplied by reference TRBV2 and TRBJ2-2, is EPEVTQTPSHQVTQMGQEVILRCVPISNHLYFYWYRQILGQKVEFLVSFYNNEISEKSEIFDDQFSVERPDGSNFTLKIRSTKLEDSAMYFCASSLLAGRTGELFFGEGSRLTVL.